These T cell receptor beta chains were read from a single sample in a study of cytotoxic CD8 clonotypes in ibrutinib-treated CLL. Sequencing used immunoSEQ multiplex PCR; TCRdb keeps in-frame clones, though not all of them. The repertoire has about 49,000 clones, more than 45% of them found once; the top ten carry approximately 29%. The source was PBMCs, collected after 12 months of ibrutinib treatment. These receptor sequences come from a human donor with chronic lymphocytic leukemia. Each CDR3 is given with its conserved first and last residue. Each record gives: D gene, CDR3 length, clone size, J gene, V gene, CDR3 DNA, CDR3 protein. A D gene is named only where the DNA matches it firmly. Only part of the rows carry a size: once, few, many, or a class if the clone is expanded.

-	11	few	TRBJ2-4	TRBV6-1	TGTGCCAGCAGTCCTCACGCAGCTCAGTACTTC	CASSPHAAQYF
-	15	-	TRBJ1-2	TRBV14	TGTGCCAGCAGCCACCTAAGGGACACGGACTATGGCTACACCTTC	CASSHLRDTDYGYTF
-	14	few	TRBJ1-2	TRBV27	TGTGCCAGCAGTTCCCCCGGGGCTGGGGGTGGCTACACCTTC	CASSSPGAGGGYTF
-	14	-	TRBJ2-1	TRBV29-1	TGCAGCGGCCTGGGGAAGAGGACCTACAATGAGCAGTTCTTC	CSGLGKRTYNEQFF
-	16	-	TRBJ2-6	TRBV29-1	TGCAGCACCGGGTCGGGGGCGAGCTCTGGGGCCAACGTCCTGACTTTC	CSTGSGASSGANVLTF
-	16	many	TRBJ2-7	TRBV23-1	TGCGCCAGCAGTCAATCAGGCCCGGGAAGGAGCCACGAGCAGTACTTC	CASSQSGPGRSHEQYF
TRBD1	16	-	TRBJ2-7	TRBV5-6	TGTGCCAGCAGGCGGTCGGGACAGGGGGTTTACTACGAGCAGTACTTC	CASRRSGQGVYYEQYF
TRBD1	15	few	TRBJ1-2	TRBV6-6	TGTGCCAGCAGATCCCATGTGACAGGGGTTCTTGGCTACACCTTC	CASRSHVTGVLGYTF
TRBD1	14	-	TRBJ1-2	TRBV5-1	TGCGCCAGCAGCGCCGGACAGGGGATGGAAGGCTACACCTTC	CASSAGQGMEGYTF
TRBD1	13	few	TRBJ2-1	TRBV10-3	TGTGCCATCAGTAGGGACAGGGACAATGAGCAGTTCTTC	CAISRDRDNEQFF
TRBD2	15	-	TRBJ2-3	TRBV11-2	TGTGCCAGCAGCGAACTAGCGGGAGGTTGGGATACGCAGTATTTT	CASSELAGGWDTQYF
-	16	-	TRBJ2-2	TRBV5-6	TGTGCCAGCAGCTCACCCCCGGGACTCTACACCGGGGAGCTGTTTTTT	CASSSPPGLYTGELFF
-	13	-	TRBJ2-7	TRBV28	TGTGCCAGCAGTTTATATGGGGGCTACGAGCAGTACTTC	CASSLYGGYEQYF
-	16	few	TRBJ2-7	TRBV7-8	TGTGCCAGCAGCCCGGGCGGGGCAGGGGGCTCCTACGAGCAGTACTTC	CASSPGGAGGSYEQYF
TRBD2	14	-	TRBJ2-3	TRBV18	TGTGCCAGCTCACCAGGGACTACCGGAGATACGCAGTATTTT	CASSPGTTGDTQYF
-	13	-	TRBJ1-2	TRBV7-2	TGTGCCAGCACCAGGATAGGGGATTATGGCTACACCTTC	CASTRIGDYGYTF
-	13	-	TRBJ2-5	TRBV7-8	TGTGCCAGCAGATCACAGGGAGGGGAGACCCAGTACTTC	CASRSQGGETQYF
TRBD1	17	-	TRBJ1-1	TRBV4-1	TGCGCCAGCAGCCAAGAATGGACAGGGGGCATGAACACTGAAGCTTTCTTT	CASSQEWTGGMNTEAFF
-	12	few	TRBJ1-4	TRBV30	TGTGCCTGGAGTGCCCCAAATGAAAAACTGTTTTTT	CAWSAPNEKLFF
TRBD2	17	-	TRBJ2-3	TRBV18	TGTGCCAGCTCACCACCGCGGGCTAGCGGGCCCAGGGATACGCAGTATTTT	CASSPPRASGPRDTQYF
-	14	-	TRBJ2-7	TRBV19	TGTGCCACCGCCGGCGGCCAAGGGTTCTACGAGCAGTACTTC	CATAGGQGFYEQYF
TRBD2	16	-	TRBJ2-3	TRBV5-1	TGCGCCAGCAGCTTCACGACTAGCGGGAGTTTCGATACGCAGTATTTT	CASSFTTSGSFDTQYF